This T cell receptor (beta chain) comes out of a study of shared clonotypes between healthy human individuals. The wider study: Donor ages ranged 18 to 49 years: a couple of women, a few men. Findings of the study overall: On the whole, naive subsets had larger estimated richness than memory subsets had.

Looked up from germline, CDR1 is MRHNA and CDR2 is SNTAGT. The ends were cut back, 10 bases at V and 0 bases at J, with 19 bases in the middle. The CDR3 totals 17 residues. This clone was observed many times. Its antigen is undetermined. The repertoire was sequenced with immunoSEQ multiplex PCR; TCRdb's copy has only in-frame clones and lacks some. Among about 1 million clones, under 80% were seen once, and the ten largest hold over 1.3%. The sequencing sample was made of memory CD4+ T cells sorted from blood. Subset denoted: CD45RA-negative fraction. The chain employs TRBV6-4 and TRBJ2-6, with a tentative D call TRBD1 (6 bases). The TCR comes from a man aged 18 to 35 in good health. This CDR3 is CAMHHWTAYSGANVLTF. CDR3 nucleotide sequence: TGTGCCATGCACCATTGGACAGCTTACTCTGGGGCCAACGTCCTGACTTTC.